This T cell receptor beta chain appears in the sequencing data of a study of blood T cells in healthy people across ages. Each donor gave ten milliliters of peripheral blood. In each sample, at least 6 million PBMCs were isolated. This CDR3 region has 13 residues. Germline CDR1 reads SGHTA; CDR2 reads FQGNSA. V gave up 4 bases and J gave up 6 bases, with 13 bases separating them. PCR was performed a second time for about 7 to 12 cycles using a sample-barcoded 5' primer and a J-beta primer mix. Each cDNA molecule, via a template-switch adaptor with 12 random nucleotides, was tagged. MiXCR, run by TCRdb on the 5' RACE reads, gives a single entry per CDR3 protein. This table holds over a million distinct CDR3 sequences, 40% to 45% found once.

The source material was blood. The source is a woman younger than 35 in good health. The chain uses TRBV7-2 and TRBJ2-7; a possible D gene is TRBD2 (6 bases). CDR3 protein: CASSSLDGGEQYF. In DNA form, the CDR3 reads TGTGCCAGCAGCTCGCTTGACGGGGGCGAGCAGTACTTC.